This T cell receptor (beta chain) was sequenced during a study of blood T cell repertoires in COVID-19. As for the study in general: Sites across the United States, Italy and Spain contributed samples from acute and convalescent COVID-19. T cells, B-cell-depleted T cells, or PBMCs supplied cDNA or gDNA.

CDR1 is LGHDT, CDR2 YNNKEL, per germline (reference sequence). The CDR3 is 16 residues long. The ends lost 6 bases at V and 2 bases at J; junction bases unmatched: 9. Repertoires were generated with immunoSEQ multiplex PCR, while TCRdb's copy carries only in-frame clones and drops some. This sample has tens of thousands of clones, with about 89% found just once. Seattle's cohort entered during active infection and was followed longitudinally. The material sequenced was peripheral blood. This clonotype originated in a man aged 45 to 65 with COVID-19, enrolled during active disease. This sequence joins TRBV3-1 (or the pseudogene TRBV3-2) and TRBJ2-3, with TRBD2 matching 9 bases. The CDR3 nucleotides read TGTGCCAGCAGTCGAGAGCGGGGGGCCTTCACAGATACGCAGTATTTT. It is translated as CASSRERGAFTDTQYF.